This T cell receptor (beta chain) was found in a study of T cell responses to AZD1222 COVID-19 vaccine. Study-wide points: An increase in Spike-specific TCR breadth and depth was observed after two AZD1222 doses. AZD1222 recipients seropositive at baseline numbered only five to seven.

The germline CDR1 and CDR2 sequences are LNHDA and SQIVND (reference sequence). The CDR3 extends over 14 amino acids. V shed 10 bases, J shed 7 bases, and the junction held 10 bases outside the gene matches. The repertoire was sequenced with immunoSEQ multiplex PCR; TCRdb's copy has only in-frame clones and lacks some. The repertoire holds tens of thousands of clones, with approximately 80% as singletons. As to this clone: Its cognate antigen is unknown.

J is TRBJ1-6 and V is TRBV19; TRBD1 agrees at 7 bases. The TCR was taken from an adult in good health. The material sequenced was peripheral blood, taken on day 0 of AZD1222 vaccination. This CDR3 is CAKCRWDSNSPLHF. In nucleotides, the CDR3 is TGTGCCAAATGCCGTTGGGACAGCAATTCACCCCTCCACTTT.